These T cell receptor beta chains were read from a single sample in a study of blood T cell repertoires in COVID-19. Only in-frame clones appear in the TCRdb table, and some are missing; sequencing was by immunoSEQ multiplex PCR. The sample lists around 100,000 clones; 70% to 80% were seen once. The sample taken for sequencing was peripheral blood. These receptors all stem from a woman in her 70s with acute or convalescent COVID-19. Both conserved end residues are part of each CDR3. A D gene is named only where the DNA matches it firmly. Size tells how often a clone was seen (once, few, many) or the class of an expanded clone, and some rows leave it out.

-,17,TRBV5-1,TRBD1,TRBJ1-3,CASSSTGARSSGNTIYF,TGCGCCAGCAGCTCAACAGGGGCGCGGAGTTCTGGAAACACCATATATTTT
-,18,TRBV3-1/TRBV3-2,TRBD1,TRBJ1-1,CASSQSGATGVSDTEAFF,TGTGCCAGCAGCCAATCTGGGGCGACAGGGGTGTCGGACACTGAAGCTTTCTTT
-,17,TRBV7-2,-,TRBJ1-4,CASSLASGEGFNEKLFF,TGTGCCAGCAGCTTAGCGTCGGGGGAAGGGTTTAATGAAAAACTGTTTTTT
-,14,TRBV30,-,TRBJ2-7,CAWEDSRKSYEQYF,TGTGCCTGGGAGGACTCGCGCAAGTCCTACGAGCAGTACTTC
-,15,TRBV6-2/TRBV6-3,-,TRBJ1-1,CASSSGTPVNTEAFF,TGTGCCAGCAGTTCGGGGACACCGGTGAACACTGAAGCTTTCTTT
-,16,TRBV24-1,TRBD1,TRBJ2-3,CATSDPGQGMGDTQYF,TGTGCCACCAGTGACCCGGGACAGGGAATGGGAGATACGCAGTATTTT
-,16,TRBV11-1,TRBD1,TRBJ2-2,CASRPPTGVRTGELFF,TGTGCCAGCAGGCCACCTACAGGGGTTCGGACCGGGGAGCTGTTTTTT
-,16,TRBV9,TRBD1,TRBJ1-2,CASSVAVATGGVGYTF,TGTGCCAGCAGCGTAGCGGTGGCGACAGGGGGCGTTGGCTACACCTTC
-,17,TRBV23-1,TRBD1,TRBJ1-5,CASSHRIWDRKNQPQHF,TGCGCCAGCAGTCACCGGATTTGGGACAGAAAAAATCAGCCCCAGCATTTT
-,15,TRBV2,-,TRBJ2-2,CASIGPRGNTGELFF,TGTGCCAGCATTGGGCCCAGGGGGAACACCGGGGAGCTGTTTTTT
-,11,TRBV20-1,-,TRBJ2-5,CSVYYGETQYF,TGCAGTGTTTATTACGGGGAGACCCAGTACTTC
-,16,TRBV11-2,-,TRBJ2-7,CASSASGGGGLYEQYF,TGTGCCAGCAGCGCATCAGGGGGCGGGGGTTTGTACGAGCAGTACTTC
once,14,TRBV5-4,-,TRBJ1-2,CASSPSTGREGYTF,TGTGCCAGCAGCCCTAGTACGGGGAGGGAAGGCTACACCTTC
-,15,TRBV5-1,-,TRBJ1-4,CASSLAGGNNEKLFF,TGCGCCAGCAGCTTGGCGGGGGGGAATAATGAAAAACTGTTTTTT
-,17,TRBV18,TRBD2,TRBJ2-5,CASSPYLAGGLQETQYF,TGTGCCAGCTCACCGTACCTAGCGGGGGGGCTTCAAGAGACCCAGTACTTC
-,17,TRBV27,TRBD2,TRBJ2-5,CASSLIRTGGGQETQYF,TGTGCCAGCAGTCTCATTAGGACCGGGGGAGGGCAAGAGACCCAGTACTTC
-,18,TRBV9,-,TRBJ1-4,CASSVAPGPAGVSEKLFF,TGTGCCAGCAGCGTAGCCCCGGGCCCAGCAGGGGTGAGTGAAAAACTGTTTTTT